This TCR beta chain emerged from a study of cytomegalovirus exposure and HLA in healthy donors. The study, taken as a whole, reports: Among TCR beta chains, those listed as cytomegalovirus-associated numbered 164.

As for this clone: As yet, its antigen is unknown.

This PCR relied on a set of 60 Vbeta primers and 13 Jbeta primers. How the authors handled the data: It was a later analysis that counted tens of millions of unique TCR beta chains, of which around 11 million were shared. Profiled with immunoSEQ multiplex PCR; TCRdb holds only in-frame clones, not every one. Clone size and V and J calls were adopted from that table, with D and trimming inferred from the DNA. Among more than 95,000 clones listed, around 78% were seen once. This CDR3 region has 16 residues. The junction had 12 bases not matched to a gene; V was cut back by 8 bases and J by 5 bases. The chain employs TRBV23-1 and TRBJ2-1; 10 positions match TRBD1. TRBV23-1 is known as an ORF, though its function is uncertain. Input material: PBMCs. The origin of this receptor is a man aged 35 to 55 in good health and CMV-seronegative. The CDR3 bases are TGCGCCAGCGGCGTACCCTTCGGGACAGGGGACAATGAGCAGTTCTTC. Protein: CASGVPFGTGDNEQFF.